Only a few counts were recorded for the clone carrying this T cell receptor (beta chain). Its antigen is unknown. The data stem from a study of shared clonotypes between healthy human individuals. The germline V gene has CDR1 WSHSY and CDR2 SAAADI. CDR3 length: 14 amino acids. The V end was cut by 6 bases, the J end by 1 base, with 11 bases between. The assay used deep level. TCRdb's copy holds only in-frame clones and misses some; the assay was immunoSEQ multiplex PCR. The data show more than 550,000 clones, 72% seen once. General study points: Depth of sequencing was expected to influence donor clonotype sharing.

Each of the donors was a healthy adult who was HIV-negative and had not had a recent acute infection or vaccination. V and J are TRBV10-2 and TRBJ2-3, with D possibly matching TRBD2 (5 bases). The sequence was obtained from a woman aged 25-40 years in good health. The sequenced sample consisted of memory CD4+ T cells sorted from blood. Subset noted: CD45RA-negative fraction. Here the CDR3 reads CASSDGKRTDTQYF. The CDR3 DNA is TGCGCCAGCAGCGACGGGAAACGCACAGATACGCAGTATTTT.